This record concerns one TCR beta chain sequence. Antigen unknown. The data derive from a study of cytomegalovirus exposure and HLA in healthy donors. Across the whole study: The approximately 120 validation repertoires, a later analysis reported, used the same platform as the approximately 650 first-cohort repertoires. General study results and limits: The tendency of first-cohort TCR clusters to co-occur in the 120 or so validation repertoires was the finding of a later analysis. According to reports, the classifier identified cytomegalovirus status with high specificity and sensitivity. A few chains tied to CMV proved CMV antigen-specific in vitro.

Germline V gives CDR1 DFQATT, CDR2 SNEGSKA (reference sequence). The V gene end was trimmed by 6 bases and the J gene end by 4 bases; junction bases not matched to a gene: 2. The length of the CDR3 is 11 residues. Data came from immunoSEQ multiplex PCR; TCRdb stores just in-frame clones and leaves some out. The sample has some 90,000 clones, approximately 96% seen once; the top ten hold 0.6% to 0.85%. V usage is TRBV20-1 and J usage is TRBJ1-1; 7 bases map to TRBD1. Material for sequencing was PBMCs. The TCR comes from a man aged 18 to 35 in good health and CMV-seronegative. CDR3 sequence: CSAGQVTEAFF. The CDR3 nucleotides read TGCAGTGCAGGACAGGTCACTGAAGCTTTCTTT.